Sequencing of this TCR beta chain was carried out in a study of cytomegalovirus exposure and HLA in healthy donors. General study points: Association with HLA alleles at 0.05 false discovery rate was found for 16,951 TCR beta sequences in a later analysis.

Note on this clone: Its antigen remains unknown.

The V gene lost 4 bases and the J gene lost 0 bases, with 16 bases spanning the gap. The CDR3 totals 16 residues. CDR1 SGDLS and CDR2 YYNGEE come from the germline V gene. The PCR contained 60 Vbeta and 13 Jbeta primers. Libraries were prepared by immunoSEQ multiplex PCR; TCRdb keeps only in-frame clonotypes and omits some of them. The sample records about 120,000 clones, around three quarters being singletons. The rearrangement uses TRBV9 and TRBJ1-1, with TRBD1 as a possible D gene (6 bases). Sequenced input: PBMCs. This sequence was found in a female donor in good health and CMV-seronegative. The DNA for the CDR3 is TGTGCCAGCAGCACAGGGTGGAGCGGGATGAACACTGAAGCTTTCTTT. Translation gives CASSTGWSGMNTEAFF.